The clone carrying this T cell receptor (beta chain) was counted at least ten times. The antigen is not known. The entry originates in a study of shared clonotypes between healthy human individuals. Study conclusions and caveats: Large depth notwithstanding, sorted-subset sequencing proved incomplete by rarefaction. An effect of sequencing depth on clonotype sharing among donors was expected.

Sequenced by immunoSEQ multiplex PCR; TCRdb stores in-frame clones only, minus some. The table includes around 1,100,000 clones, 60% to 85% detected once. The ends were cut back, 4 bases at V and 0 bases at J, with 8 bases in the middle. CDR3 length: 15 residues. Per the germline V gene, CDR1 is SGHTS and CDR2 is YDEGEE. Sequences were obtained from memory CD4+ T cells from PBMCs. Noted subset: CD45RA-negative fraction. The chain uses TRBV5-8 and TRBJ2-6, with D unresolved. The source of this sequence is a man aged 18-30 years in good health. Some clones in this sample may be carry-over from other donors' samples. This CDR3 reads CASSPVVSGANVLTF. CDR3 sequence (DNA): TGTGCCAGCAGCCCCGTGGTCTCTGGGGCCAACGTCCTGACTTTC. The full variable domain, rest sourced from reference TRBV5-8 and TRBJ2-6, is EAGVTQSPTHLIKTRGQQATLRCSPISGHTSVYWYQQALGLGLQFLLWYDEGEERNRGNFPPRFSGRQFPNYSSELNVNALELEDSALYLCASSPVVSGANVLTFGAGSRLTVL.